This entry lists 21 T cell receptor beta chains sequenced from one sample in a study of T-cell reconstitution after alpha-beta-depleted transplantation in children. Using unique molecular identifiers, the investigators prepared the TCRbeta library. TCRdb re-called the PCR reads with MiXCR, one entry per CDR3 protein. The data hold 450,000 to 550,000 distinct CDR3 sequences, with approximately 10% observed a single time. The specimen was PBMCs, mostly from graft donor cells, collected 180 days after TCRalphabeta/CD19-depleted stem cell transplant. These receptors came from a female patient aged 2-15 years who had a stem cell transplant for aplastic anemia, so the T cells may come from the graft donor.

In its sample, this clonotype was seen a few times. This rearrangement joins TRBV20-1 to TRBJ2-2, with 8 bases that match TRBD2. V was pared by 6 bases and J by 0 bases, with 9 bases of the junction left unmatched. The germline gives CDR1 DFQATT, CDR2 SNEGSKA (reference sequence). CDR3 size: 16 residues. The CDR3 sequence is CSAAPRRGANTGELFF. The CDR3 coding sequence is TGCAGTGCGGCCCCCCGGCGGGGGGCGAACACCGGGGAGCTGTTTTTT.

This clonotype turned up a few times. The DNA of the CDR3 is TGTGCCATCACGGTGGATAGCTCCTACGAGCAGTACTTC. This gives the protein CAITVDSSYEQYF. This chain uses TRBV10-3 with TRBJ2-7; D remains ambiguous. Germline V gene data show CDR1 as ENHRY and CDR2 as SYGVKD. The ends were cut back, 7 bases at V and 0 bases at J, with 10 bases in the middle. The CDR3 is 13 residues long.

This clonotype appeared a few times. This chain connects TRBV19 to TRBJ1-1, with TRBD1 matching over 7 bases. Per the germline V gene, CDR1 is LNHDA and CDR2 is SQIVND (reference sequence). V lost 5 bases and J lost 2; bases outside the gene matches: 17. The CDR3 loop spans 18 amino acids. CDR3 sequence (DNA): TGTGCCAGTAGTCACTTCATGACAGGGTCGGGGAAAAACACTGAAGCTTTCTTT. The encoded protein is CASSHFMTGSGKNTEAFF.

CDR3 sequence (DNA): TGCGCCAGCAGCCAAGATCATCGGACAGGCCTACATCGTTCACCCCTCCACTTT. Its translation: CASSQDHRTGLHRSPLHF. This sequence joins TRBV4-3 and TRBJ1-6, with 7 bases fitting TRBD1. Germline-derived CDR1 and CDR2 are LGHNA and YSLEER. V lost 0 bases to trimming and J lost 9 bases; unmatched junction nucleotides: 14. The CDR3 has 18 residues.

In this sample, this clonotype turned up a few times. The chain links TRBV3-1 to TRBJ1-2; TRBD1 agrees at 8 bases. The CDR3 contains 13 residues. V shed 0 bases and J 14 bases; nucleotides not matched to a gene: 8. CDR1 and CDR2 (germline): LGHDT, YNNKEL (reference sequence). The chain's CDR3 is CASSQDYRGERTF. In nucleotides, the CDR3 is TGTGCCAGCAGCCAAGATTACAGGGGGGAGAGGACCTTC.

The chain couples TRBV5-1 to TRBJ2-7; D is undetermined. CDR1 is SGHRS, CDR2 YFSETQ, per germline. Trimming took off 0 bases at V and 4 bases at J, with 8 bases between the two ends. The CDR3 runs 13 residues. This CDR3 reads CASSLEVAYEQYF. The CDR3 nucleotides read TGCGCCAGCAGCTTGGAGGTGGCTTACGAGCAGTACTTC.

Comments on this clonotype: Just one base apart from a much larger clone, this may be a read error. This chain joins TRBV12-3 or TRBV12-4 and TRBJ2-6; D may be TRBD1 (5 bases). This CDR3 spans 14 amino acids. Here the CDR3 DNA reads TGTGCCTCGATGTGGGGATCTGGGGCCAACGGCCTGACTTTC. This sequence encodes CASMWGSGANGLTF.

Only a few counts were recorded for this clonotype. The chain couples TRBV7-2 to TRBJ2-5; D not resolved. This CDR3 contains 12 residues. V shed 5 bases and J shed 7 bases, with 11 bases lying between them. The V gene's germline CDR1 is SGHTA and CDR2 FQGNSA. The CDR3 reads CASSQKSGTQYF. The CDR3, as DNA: TGTGCCAGCAGCCAAAAGAGTGGGACCCAGTACTTC.

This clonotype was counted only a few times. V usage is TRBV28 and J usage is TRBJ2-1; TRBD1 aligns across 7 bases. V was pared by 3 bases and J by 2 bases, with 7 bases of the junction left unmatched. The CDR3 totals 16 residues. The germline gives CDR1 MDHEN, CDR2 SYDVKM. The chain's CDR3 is CASSFVDRDPYNEQFF. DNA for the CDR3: TGTGCCAGCAGTTTCGTAGACAGGGACCCCTACAATGAGCAGTTCTTC. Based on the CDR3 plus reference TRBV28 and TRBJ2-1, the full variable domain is DVKVTQSSRYLVKRTGEKVFLECVQDMDHENMFWYRQDPGLGLRLIYFSYDVKMKEKGDIPEGYSVSREKKERFSLILESASTNQTSMYLCASSFVDRDPYNEQFFGPGTRLTVL.

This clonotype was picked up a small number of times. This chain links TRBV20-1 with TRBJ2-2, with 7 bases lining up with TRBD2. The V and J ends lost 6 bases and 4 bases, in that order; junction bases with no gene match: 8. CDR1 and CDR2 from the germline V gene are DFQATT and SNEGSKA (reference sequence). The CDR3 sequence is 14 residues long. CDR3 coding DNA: TGCAGTGCGAATCGGGAGGCCCCCACCGGGGAGCTGTTTTTT. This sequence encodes CSANREAPTGELFF.

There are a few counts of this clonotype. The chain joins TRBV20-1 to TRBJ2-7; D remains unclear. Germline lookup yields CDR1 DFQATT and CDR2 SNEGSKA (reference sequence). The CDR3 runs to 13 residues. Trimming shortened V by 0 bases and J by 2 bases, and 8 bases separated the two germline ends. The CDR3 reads CSARDRLTYEQYF. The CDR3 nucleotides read TGCAGTGCTAGAGACAGGCTAACCTACGAGCAGTACTTC.

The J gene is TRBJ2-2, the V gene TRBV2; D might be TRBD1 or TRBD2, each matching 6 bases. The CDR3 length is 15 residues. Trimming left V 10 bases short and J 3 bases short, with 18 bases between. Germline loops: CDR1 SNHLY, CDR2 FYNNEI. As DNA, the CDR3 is TGTGCCAACAGGAAGAACAGGGAGGACACCGGGGAGCTGTTTTTT. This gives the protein CANRKNREDTGELFF.

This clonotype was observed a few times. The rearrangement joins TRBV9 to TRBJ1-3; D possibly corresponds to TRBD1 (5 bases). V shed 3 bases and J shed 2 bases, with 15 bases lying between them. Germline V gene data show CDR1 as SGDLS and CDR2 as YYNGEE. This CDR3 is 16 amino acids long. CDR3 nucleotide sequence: TGTGCCAGCAGCGCAACCACCCAGGGAGCTGGAAACACCATATATTTT. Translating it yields CASSATTQGAGNTIYF.

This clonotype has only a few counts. CDR3 coding DNA: TGCGCCAGCAGCCCGGACAGGGGGCTAGCAGAGACCCAGTACTTC. This gives the protein CASSPDRGLAETQYF. The gene calls are TRBV5-1 and TRBJ2-5, with TRBD1 matching over 11 bases. Unmatched junction bases numbered 6, after V lost 4 bases and J lost 4 bases. The CDR3 is 15 residues long. The germline CDR1 and CDR2 sequences are SGHRS and YFSETQ.

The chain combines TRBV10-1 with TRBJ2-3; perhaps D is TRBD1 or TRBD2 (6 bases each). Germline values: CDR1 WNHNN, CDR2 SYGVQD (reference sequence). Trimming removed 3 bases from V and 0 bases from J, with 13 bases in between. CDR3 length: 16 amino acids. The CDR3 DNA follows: TGCGCCAGCAGTGAAGTGGGGGGCCGAAGCACAGATACGCAGTATTTT. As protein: CASSEVGGRSTDTQYF.

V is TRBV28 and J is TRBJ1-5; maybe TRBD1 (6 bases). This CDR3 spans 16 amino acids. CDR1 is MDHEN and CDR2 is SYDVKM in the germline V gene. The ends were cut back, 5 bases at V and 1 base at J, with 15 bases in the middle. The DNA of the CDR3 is TGTGCCAGCAGTCCCTTCGGCACAGGGAGCAATCAGCCCCAGCATTTT. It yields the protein CASSPFGTGSNQPQHF.

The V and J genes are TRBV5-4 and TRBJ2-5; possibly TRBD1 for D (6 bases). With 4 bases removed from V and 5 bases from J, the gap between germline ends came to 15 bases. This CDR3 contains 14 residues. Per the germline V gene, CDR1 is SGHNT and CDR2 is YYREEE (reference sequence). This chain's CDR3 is CASSTQGLGETQYF. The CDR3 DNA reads TGTGCCAGCAGCACCCAGGGGCTGGGGGAGACCCAGTACTTC.

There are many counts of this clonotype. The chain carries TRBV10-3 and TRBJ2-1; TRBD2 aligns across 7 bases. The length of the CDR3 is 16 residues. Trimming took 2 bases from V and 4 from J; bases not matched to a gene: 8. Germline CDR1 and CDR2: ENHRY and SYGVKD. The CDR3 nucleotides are TGTGCCATCAGTGAGGGGAGGGCCGCAAAGTACAATGAGCAGTTCTTC. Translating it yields CAISEGRAAKYNEQFF.

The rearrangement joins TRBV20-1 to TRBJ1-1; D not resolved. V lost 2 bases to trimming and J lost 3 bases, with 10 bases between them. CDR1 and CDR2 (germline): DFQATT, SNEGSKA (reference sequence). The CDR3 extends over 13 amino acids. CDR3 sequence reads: CSARQPLDTEAFF. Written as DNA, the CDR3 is TGCAGTGCTAGACAACCATTGGACACTGAAGCTTTCTTT.

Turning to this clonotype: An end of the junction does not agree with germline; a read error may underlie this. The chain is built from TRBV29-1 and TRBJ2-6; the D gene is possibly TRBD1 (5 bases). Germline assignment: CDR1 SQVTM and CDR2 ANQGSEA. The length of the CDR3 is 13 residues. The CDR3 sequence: CSVVPSGANGLTF. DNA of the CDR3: TGCAGCGTTGTTCCAAGTGGGGCCAACGGCCTGACTTTC. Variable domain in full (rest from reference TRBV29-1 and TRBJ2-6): SAVISQKPSRDICQRGTSLTIQCQVDSQVTMMFWYRQQPGQSLTLIATANQGSEATYESGFVIDKFPISRPNLTFSTLTVSNMSPEDSSIYLCSVVPSGANGLTFGAGSRLTVL.

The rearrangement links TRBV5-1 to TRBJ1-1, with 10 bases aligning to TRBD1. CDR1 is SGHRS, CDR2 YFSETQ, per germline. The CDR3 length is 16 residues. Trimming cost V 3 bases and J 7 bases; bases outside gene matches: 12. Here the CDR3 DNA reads TGCGCCAGCAGCTGGGGGGGAGGACAGGGGGAAGATGAAGCTTTCTTT. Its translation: CASSWGGGQGEDEAFF. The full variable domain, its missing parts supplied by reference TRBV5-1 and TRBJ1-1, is KAGVTQTPRYLIKTRGQQVTLSCSPISGHRSVSWYQQTPGQGLQFLFEYFSETQRNKGNFPGRFSGRQFSNSRSEMNVSTLELGDSALYLCASSWGGGQGEDEAFFGQGTRLTVV.